A selection of T cell receptor beta chains follows, all from one sample in a study of metastatic and nonmetastatic thyroid tumors. With MiXCR, TCRdb called clones anew from the PCR reads. The sample yields about 14,000 clones, 10% to 15% seen once. The material sequenced was blood. These receptors all stem from a female donor with papillary thyroid cancer or a benign thyroid nodule (not recorded which). Some clones in this sample may be carry-over from other donors' samples. Each CDR3 is given with its conserved first and last residue. Each record gives: V gene, J gene, clone size, D gene, CDR3 protein, CDR3 DNA. D genes are given only for firm matches. A row's size may be missing; if present it is once, few, many or a size class.

TRBV11-1	TRBJ1-2	many	TRBD1	CASSLGRDSTNYGYTF	TGTGCCAGCAGCTTAGGGAGGGACAGCACTAACTATGGCTACACCTTC
TRBV28	TRBJ2-5	many	-	CASSFLASTEEETQYF	TGTGCCAGCAGTTTTTTAGCGTCTACGGAGGAGGAGACCCAGTACTTC
TRBV6-5	TRBJ2-1	-	TRBD2	CASSYSGLAVVYNEQFF	TGTGCCAGCAGTTACTCGGGACTAGCTGTAGTTTACAATGAGCAGTTCTTC
TRBV6-1	TRBJ1-5	medium-sized	TRBD1	CASATGGSQPQHF	TGTGCCAGCGCCACAGGGGGTAGCCAGCCCCAGCATTTT
TRBV18	TRBJ1-1	-	-	CASSPPPMGTEAFF	TGTGCCAGCTCACCACCTCCTATGGGCACTGAAGCTTTCTTT
TRBV9	TRBJ2-1	many	-	CASSVRPGNEQFF	TGTGCCAGCAGCGTACGTCCGGGCAATGAGCAGTTCTTC
TRBV7-6	TRBJ2-3	many	-	CASSLGVGGGTDTQYF	TGTGCCAGCAGCTTAGGGGTGGGAGGAGGCACAGATACGCAGTATTTT
TRBV7-8	TRBJ1-6	many	-	CASSARDASYSPLHF	TGTGCCAGCAGCGCCCGGGACGCATCCTATTCACCCCTCCACTTT
TRBV7-9	TRBJ2-2	many	-	CASSLGGDTGELFF	TGTGCCAGCAGCTTGGGGGGAGACACCGGGGAGCTGTTTTTT
TRBV7-8	TRBJ1-2	medium-sized	TRBD1	CASSRLGTANYGYTF	TGTGCCAGCAGCCGCCTAGGGACAGCTAACTATGGCTACACCTTC
TRBV2	TRBJ2-1	many	-	CASSRDRVREQFF	TGTGCCAGCAGTAGGGACCGAGTTAGGGAGCAGTTCTTC
TRBV6-1	TRBJ1-2	few	-	CASRTQGDYGYTF	TGTGCCAGCAGAACGCAGGGCGACTATGGCTACACCTTC
TRBV12-3/TRBV12-4	TRBJ1-3	medium-sized	-	CASITGWGNTIYF	TGTGCCAGCATCACAGGGTGGGGAAACACCATATATTTT
TRBV28	TRBJ1-6	medium-sized	-	CASSFLLGNSPLHF	TGTGCCAGCAGTTTTCTCCTCGGCAATTCACCCCTCCACTTT
TRBV19	TRBJ1-1	-	-	CASSIVLGGTEAFF	TGTGCCAGTAGTATCGTCTTAGGGGGGACTGAAGCTTTCTTT
TRBV12-3/TRBV12-4	TRBJ1-1	-	-	CASSKNTEAFF	TGTGCCAGCAGTAAGAACACTGAAGCTTTCTTT
TRBV5-1	TRBJ2-2	medium-sized	-	CASSYGQNTGELFF	TGCGCCAGCAGCTATGGGCAAAACACCGGGGAGCTGTTTTTT
TRBV5-4	TRBJ2-3	-	-	CASSRATDTQYF	TGTGCCAGCAGTAGGGCAACAGATACGCAGTATTTT
TRBV9	TRBJ1-5	many	-	CASSVGQGREHF	TGTGCCAGCAGCGTAGGGCAGGGCAGGGAGCATTTT
TRBV15	TRBJ1-5	-	-	CATSSPKQPQHF	TGTGCCACCTCCTCCCCGAAGCAGCCCCAGCATTTT
TRBV6-1	TRBJ2-7	-	TRBD2	CASSETSGLFSYEQYF	TGTGCCAGCAGTGAAACTAGCGGACTCTTCTCCTACGAGCAGTACTTC
TRBV15	TRBJ1-6	medium-sized	-	CATSRDYSDSPLHF	TGTGCCACCAGCAGAGATTACAGTGATTCACCCCTCCACTTT
TRBV6-1	TRBJ1-1	-	-	CASSNGDTPRFF	TGTGCCAGCAGCAACGGGGACACTCCACGGTTCTTT
TRBV20-1	TRBJ2-3	many	TRBD2	CSARVASGTDTQYF	TGCAGTGCTAGAGTGGCTAGCGGGACGGATACGCAGTATTTT
TRBV30	TRBJ2-5	many	TRBD2	CAWSGGSGRAEETQYF	TGTGCCTGGAGTGGTGGCAGCGGGAGGGCCGAGGAGACCCAGTACTTC
TRBV4-1	TRBJ2-1	medium-sized	-	CASSQFGNHNEQFF	TGCGCCAGCAGCCAATTCGGAAATCACAATGAGCAGTTCTTC
TRBV20-1	TRBJ1-1	-	-	CSARASMNTEALF	TGCAGTGCAAGGGCCAGCATGAACACTGAAGCTTTATTT
TRBV7-9	TRBJ2-3	many	TRBD1	CASSTDRGAVDTQYF	TGTGCCAGCAGCACGGACAGGGGCGCGGTAGATACGCAGTATTTT
TRBV27	TRBJ1-1	many	-	CASGFFRESTEAFF	TGTGCCAGCGGTTTCTTCAGAGAAAGCACTGAAGCTTTCTTT
TRBV2	TRBJ1-1	many	-	CASSEVGNTEAFF	TGTGCCAGCAGTGAAGTTGGCAACACTGAAGCTTTCTTT
TRBV12-3/TRBV12-4	TRBJ1-1	few	-	CASILGQNTEALF	-
TRBV9	TRBJ2-5	many	-	CASSVGLGAGVDETQYF	TGTGCCAGCAGCGTAGGACTGGGGGCGGGAGTCGACGAGACCCAGTACTTC
TRBV28	TRBJ2-7	medium-sized	-	CASSLGSYEQYF	TGTGCCAGCAGTTTGGGCTCCTACGAGCAGTACTTC
TRBV14	TRBJ1-4	many	-	CASSQRTAGNEKLFF	TGTGCCAGCAGCCAAAGGACAGCCGGGAATGAAAAACTGTTTTTT
TRBV6-6	TRBJ2-7	few	-	CASSYAQGYEQYF	TGTGCCAGCAGTTACGCCCAGGGCTACGAGCAGTACTTC
TRBV29-1	TRBJ1-2	many	-	CSVEDTNYGYTF	TGCAGCGTTGAGGACACAAACTATGGCTACACCTTC
TRBV19	TRBJ1-2	-	-	CASSIVDMSRLGSTF	TGTGCCAGTAGTATAGTGGACATGAGCAGGCTTGGCTCCACCTTC
TRBV5-4	TRBJ2-7	many	-	CASSPAGTPSREQYF	TGTGCCAGCAGCCCGGCCGGGACGCCGTCGCGGGAGCAGTACTTC
TRBV9	TRBJ2-3	many	TRBD1	CASSVEGAGADTQYF	TGTGCCAGCAGCGTAGAGGGGGCAGGCGCAGATACGCAGTATTTT
TRBV7-9	TRBJ2-7	many	-	CASSPGLYEQYF	TGTGCCAGCAGTCCGGGACTCTACGAGCAGTACTTC
TRBV10-3	TRBJ2-2	many	TRBD2	CAIKPASGGAGSSGELFF	TGTGCCATCAAGCCCGCTAGCGGGGGGGCCGGTTCCAGCGGGGAGCTGTTTTTT
TRBV4-1	TRBJ1-1	few	-	CASSQELQDGTEVFF	TGCGCCAGCAGCCAAGAACTGCAGGACGGGACTGAAGTTTTCTTT